This passage covers 29 T cell receptor beta chains from one sample sequenced in a study of blood T cell repertoires in COVID-19 (dated by TCRdb to 2018 to 2021). Library preparation used the immunoSEQ multiplex PCR assay. Sourced from immuneACCESS, this table was stored by TCRdb with only in-frame sequences that have V and J called. A share of the clones is absent; for the studies checked, an unresolved V gene accounts for under half, and the remainder has no known explanation. Here the sample has 50,000 to 75,000 clones; 90% to 95% occur a single time. Roughly 8.1% of the sample belongs to the ten largest clones. Sample: peripheral blood. All receptors derive from a human donor in a cohort sampled during active COVID-19.

The rearrangement links TRBV24-1 to TRBJ2-1; TRBD1 aligns across 7 bases. V was clipped by 8 bases and J by 12 bases; unmatched bases: 12. The germline CDR1 and CDR2 sequences are KGHDR and SFDVKD. This CDR3 has 13 amino acids. CDR3 sequence reads: CATKSQTGTGQFF. The CDR3 nucleotides read TGTGCCACCAAATCTCAGACAGGGACGGGGCAGTTCTTC.

This chain uses TRBV7-2 with TRBJ1-5; TRBD1 matches 8 bases. This CDR3 has 13 residues. J gave up 6 bases and V 5 bases, and 3 bases lay outside the gene matches. Germline CDR1 is SGHTA and CDR2 is FQGNSA. Here the CDR3 DNA reads TGTGCCAGCAGCGCGGACAGGGCTCAGCCCCAGCATTTT. Encoded protein: CASSADRAQPQHF.

Only a few counts were recorded for this clone. V is TRBV6-5 and J is TRBJ2-1; 7 nucleotides line up with TRBD2. This CDR3 spans 14 amino acids. V was clipped by 4 bases and J by 4 bases; unmatched bases: 4. Germline V gene data show CDR1 as MNHEY and CDR2 as SVGAGI. DNA for the CDR3: TGTGCCAGCAGTTTGCGGGAGTCGTACAATGAGCAGTTCTTC. The encoded protein is CASSLRESYNEQFF.

J is TRBJ2-2 and V is TRBV5-4; tentative D call: TRBD2 (6 bases). The CDR3 is made up of 15 amino acids. Trimming took off 0 bases at V and 5 bases at J, with 11 bases between the two ends. Germline V gene sequence: CDR1 SGHNT, CDR2 YYREEE (reference sequence). CDR3 sequence (DNA): TGTGCCAGCAGCTTGGCCGGGGGTAGTACCGGGGAGCTGTTTTTT. It codes for CASSLAGGSTGELFF.

In its sample, this clone was seen once. CDR3 in DNA: TGTGCCAGCAGCCTAGCAGGGTCGAGCACAGATACGCAGTATTTT. Protein product: CASSLAGSSTDTQYF. The V call is TRBV14, the J call TRBJ2-3, with D possibly TRBD1 on 5 matching bases. The CDR3 is 15 residues long. From germline, CDR1 is SGHDN and CDR2 FVKESK. Trimming took off 4 bases at V and 0 bases at J, with 11 bases between the two ends.

This clone occurred once. The chain uses TRBV5-1 and TRBJ1-5; 9 positions match TRBD1. In germline, CDR1 is SGHRS, CDR2 YFSETQ. After removal of 0 bases from V and 10 bases from J, the junction contained 5 bases not matched to a gene. The CDR3 loop spans 14 amino acids. In DNA form, the CDR3 reads TGCGCCAGCAGCTTGGACCCGGGACAGGGTCCCCAGCATTTT. Translation: CASSLDPGQGPQHF. The whole variable domain, filled in from reference TRBV5-1 and TRBJ1-5, reads KAGVTQTPRYLIKTRGQQVTLSCSPISGHRSVSWYQQTPGQGLQFLFEYFSETQRNKGNFPGRFSGRQFSNSRSEMNVSTLELGDSALYLCASSLDPGQGPQHFGDGTRLSIL.

This chain uses TRBV3-1 (or the pseudogene TRBV3-2) with TRBJ1-1; no clear D. Germline V gene sequence: CDR1 LGHDT, CDR2 YNNKEL (reference sequence). The CDR3 is 14 amino acids. V lost 0 bases and J 0 bases, leaving 5 bases between the germline ends. As DNA, the CDR3 is TGTGCCAGCAGCCAAGATTACTTGAACACTGAAGCTTTCTTT. It specifies CASSQDYLNTEAFF.

The chain is built from TRBV7-2 and TRBJ2-7, with 7 bases lining up with TRBD1. The CDR3 runs 14 residues. The germline V gene encodes CDR1 SGHTA and CDR2 FQGNSA. V lost 3 bases to trimming and J lost 6 bases; unmatched junction nucleotides: 8. The chain's CDR3 is CASSFNRGLREQYF. CDR3 coding DNA: TGTGCCAGCAGCTTTAACAGGGGTTTACGCGAGCAGTACTTC.

This clone was seen a single time. The CDR3 sequence is CASLGTANTGELFF. Written as DNA, the CDR3 is TGTGCCAGCCTTGGGACAGCGAACACCGGGGAGCTGTTTTTT. The chain recombines TRBV2 with TRBJ2-2, with TRBD1 identical over 7 bases. The CDR3 runs to 14 residues. V shed 8 bases and J 0 bases; nucleotides not matched to a gene: 3. Germline-derived CDR1 and CDR2 are SNHLY and FYNNEI.

The gene calls are TRBV5-1 and TRBJ2-6; the D is unclear. V was pared by 3 bases and J by 2 bases, with 12 bases between. Germline values: CDR1 SGHRS, CDR2 YFSETQ. This CDR3 region has 16 residues. DNA for the CDR3: TGCGCCAGCAGCTCAAAAGCGCAGACTGGGGCCAACGTCCTGACTTTC. It specifies CASSSKAQTGANVLTF. Based on the CDR3 plus reference TRBV5-1 and TRBJ2-6, the full variable domain is KAGVTQTPRYLIKTRGQQVTLSCSPISGHRSVSWYQQTPGQGLQFLFEYFSETQRNKGNFPGRFSGRQFSNSRSEMNVSTLELGDSALYLCASSSKAQTGANVLTFGAGSRLTVL.

The rearrangement joins TRBV11-2 to TRBJ2-3; D perhaps matches TRBD2 (5 bases). This CDR3 has 12 amino acids. V lost 5 bases to trimming and J lost 14 bases, with 17 bases between them. Germline assignment: CDR1 SGHAT and CDR2 FQNNGV. In DNA, the CDR3 is TGTGCCAGCAGCCCCGGACTTCCAACCCCGTATTTT. Residues: CASSPGLPTPYF.

The table lists this clone with a count of one. This sequence joins TRBV9 and TRBJ1-2, with D possibly being TRBD1 (5 bases). CDR1 is SGDLS, CDR2 YYNGEE, per germline. Trimming shortened V by 3 bases and J by 2 bases, and 14 bases separated the two germline ends. CDR3 length: 15 residues. The CDR3 protein is CASSGRWGRNYGYTF. The CDR3 coding sequence is TGTGCCAGCAGCGGCCGGTGGGGCAGAAACTATGGCTACACCTTC.

The chain links TRBV7-2 to TRBJ1-6, with 8 nucleotides matching TRBD1. This CDR3 has 16 residues. Germline values: CDR1 SGHTA, CDR2 FQGNSA. The ends lost 2 bases at V and 6 bases at J; junction bases unmatched: 6. The DNA for the CDR3 is TGTGCCAGCAGCTTACAGGGGGCGCATGGTAATTCACCCCTCCACTTT. Residues: CASSLQGAHGNSPLHF.

This clone was observed a handful of times. V is TRBV5-8 and J is TRBJ2-2; TRBD1 matches at 10 bases. The CDR3 length is 16 residues. CDR1 SGHTS and CDR2 YDEGEE come from the germline V gene. The V gene end was trimmed by 3 bases and the J gene end by 7 bases; junction bases not matched to a gene: 9. CDR3 DNA: TGTGCCAGCAGCTCCGGGACAGGGGTTACGATCGGGGAGCTGTTTTTT. This codes for CASSSGTGVTIGELFF.

The chain combines TRBV11-1 with TRBJ2-7; tentative D call: TRBD2 (6 bases). V lost 3 bases and J lost 2, with 8 bases in between. The V gene's germline CDR1 is SGHAT and CDR2 FQDESV (reference sequence). The length of the CDR3 is 13 residues. CDR3 in DNA: TGTGCCAGCAGCTTGGAGGGCCCCTACGAGCAGTACTTC. Translating it yields CASSLEGPYEQYF.

The V gene is TRBV11-2, the J gene TRBJ2-1; D remains unclear. Trimming removed 8 bases at V and 5 bases at J, with 19 bases between. There are 15 residues in the CDR3. Germline loops: CDR1 SGHAT, CDR2 FQNNGV. CDR3 in amino acids: CASSLKLQDNNEQFF. CDR3 DNA: TGTGCCAGCTCTCTCAAATTACAAGACAACAATGAGCAGTTCTTC.

The chain couples TRBV21-1 to TRBJ2-3; the table calls TRBD2, which could not be checked here. TRBV21-1 is a known pseudogene. The CDR3 runs 18 residues. The CDR3 DNA sequence: TGTGCCAGCAGAGGGTGGGGACTAGCGGGGGGGCCCACAGATACGCAGTATTTT. It yields the protein CASRGWGLAGGPTDTQYF.

The chain is built from TRBV28 and TRBJ2-7; the D gene is possibly TRBD2 (5 bases). CDR1 and CDR2 (germline): MDHEN, SYDVKM. There are 16 residues in the CDR3. Trimming shortened V by 8 bases and J by 4 bases, and 24 bases separated the two germline ends. The CDR3 sequence: CASGEAVGDPSYEQYF. The CDR3 DNA reads TGTGCCAGCGGAGAGGCGGTCGGGGATCCTTCGTACGAGCAGTACTTC.

The chain combines TRBV9 with TRBJ2-7, with D uncertain. The ends were cut back, 0 bases at V and 0 bases at J, with 19 bases in the middle. Germline lookup yields CDR1 SGDLS and CDR2 YYNGEE. The CDR3 is made up of 18 amino acids. CDR3 nucleotide sequence: TGTGCCAGCAGCGTAGACGTTTCTGGCAGTTCTAGCTCCTACGAGCAGTACTTC. Amino acid sequence: CASSVDVSGSSSSYEQYF.

The chain has TRBV7-9 and TRBJ2-5, with D uncertain. The CDR3 covers 17 residues. V was cut by 7 bases and J by 1 base, with 22 bases left in between. Germline V gene lookup returns CDR1 SEHNR and CDR2 FQNEAQ (reference sequence). The CDR3 sequence: CASKAHPLLGLQETQYF. The CDR3 DNA follows: TGTGCCAGCAAAGCTCACCCCCTCCTGGGCCTCCAAGAGACCCAGTACTTC.

The chain links TRBV5-1 to TRBJ1-1; D uncertain. The germline V and J ends were trimmed by 3 bases and 8 bases, with 11 bases remaining between them. Germline V CDR1 and CDR2: SGHRS, YFSETQ. This CDR3 region has 12 residues. CDR3 loop: CASSSGSSEAFF. The CDR3 DNA reads as TGCGCCAGCAGCTCTGGGAGCTCCGAAGCTTTCTTT.

The chain is built from TRBV7-8 and TRBJ2-5; 10 nucleotides align to TRBD2. Looked up from germline, CDR1 is SGHVS and CDR2 is FQNEAQ. The V gene end was trimmed by 7 bases and the J gene end by 5 bases; junction bases not matched to a gene: 13. The CDR3 length is 16 residues. Here the CDR3 reads CASTISAGGSLETQYF. In nucleotides, the CDR3 is TGTGCCAGCACCATCTCAGCGGGGGGGAGCCTTGAGACCCAGTACTTC.

The rearrangement links TRBV7-2 to TRBJ2-3, with 16 bases fitting TRBD2. Germline CDR1 is SGHTA and CDR2 is FQGNSA. This CDR3 comprises 18 residues. Trimming at V came to 8 bases and at J to 4 bases, leaving 12 bases not matched to a gene. The CDR3 here is CASAIAGTSGRVADTQYF. The CDR3 nucleotides are TGTGCCAGCGCCATAGCGGGGACTAGCGGGAGGGTGGCAGATACGCAGTATTTT.

Notes on this clone: At the DNA level, this CDR3 is encoded by other sequences in the same sample as well. The rearrangement links TRBV27 to TRBJ2-2, with D possibly TRBD1 on 6 matching bases. CDR3 length equals 16 residues. V dropped 2 bases and J dropped 8 bases, with 18 bases sitting between them. CDR1 and CDR2 (germline): MNHEY, SMNVEV (reference sequence). Here the CDR3 reads CASSLLNRAVTGELFF. Written as DNA, the CDR3 is TGTGCCAGCAGTTTACTAAACAGGGCGGTCACTGGGGAGCTGTTTTTT.

This chain joins TRBV7-3 and TRBJ2-1, with 10 bases that match TRBD2. Germline assignment: CDR1 SGHTA and CDR2 FQGTGA. This CDR3 comprises 14 residues. V gave up 5 bases and J gave up 7 bases; unmatched junction bases: 5. The CDR3 coding sequence is TGTGCCAGCAGCCCTAGCGGGAGTATAAATGAGCAGTTCTTC. As protein: CASSPSGSINEQFF.

This chain connects TRBV7-2 to TRBJ2-3, with TRBD2 identical over 10 bases. The CDR3 sequence is 16 residues long. The germline gives CDR1 SGHTA, CDR2 FQGNSA. V was clipped by 5 bases and J by 2 bases; unmatched bases: 7. In DNA, the CDR3 is TGTGCCAGCAGCCGGACTAGCGGCTTACTCACAGATACGCAGTATTTT. This translates into CASSRTSGLLTDTQYF.

The rearrangement uses TRBV7-2 and TRBJ1-5; TRBD1 might be the D (5 bases). The CDR3 totals 14 residues. Trimming left V 7 bases short and J 1 base short, with 11 bases between. The V gene's germline CDR1 is SGHTA and CDR2 FQGNSA. The CDR3 protein is CASTGRGSNQPQHF. CDR3 in DNA: TGTGCCAGCACCGGTCGGGGGAGCAATCAGCCCCAGCATTTT.

The J gene is TRBJ2-7, the V gene TRBV7-9; 8 bases match TRBD2. The V gene end was trimmed by 5 bases and the J gene end by 2 bases; junction bases not matched to a gene: 8. Germline V gives CDR1 SEHNR, CDR2 FQNEAQ (reference sequence). The CDR3 runs 15 residues. The CDR3 loop reads CASSPQGSGAYEQYF. CDR3 DNA: TGTGCCAGCAGCCCCCAGGGTAGCGGGGCCTACGAGCAGTACTTC. Looking up the rest from reference TRBV7-9 and TRBJ2-7 gives the full variable domain: DTGVSQNPRHKITKRGQNVTFRCDPISEHNRLYWYRQTLGQGPEFLTYFQNEAQLEKSRLLSDRFSAERPKGSFSTLEIQRTEQGDSAMYLCASSPQGSGAYEQYFGPGTRLTVT.

The gene calls are TRBV15 and TRBJ2-3, with D tentatively TRBD2 (7 bases). V was shortened by 5 bases and J by 1 base, with 10 bases between the two germline ends. The CDR3 runs to 14 residues. Germline V gene data show CDR1 as LNHNV and CDR2 as YYDKDF (reference sequence). The CDR3: CATSRGAGTDTQYF. The CDR3 DNA is TGTGCCACCAGCCGGGGGGCAGGCACAGATACGCAGTATTTT.